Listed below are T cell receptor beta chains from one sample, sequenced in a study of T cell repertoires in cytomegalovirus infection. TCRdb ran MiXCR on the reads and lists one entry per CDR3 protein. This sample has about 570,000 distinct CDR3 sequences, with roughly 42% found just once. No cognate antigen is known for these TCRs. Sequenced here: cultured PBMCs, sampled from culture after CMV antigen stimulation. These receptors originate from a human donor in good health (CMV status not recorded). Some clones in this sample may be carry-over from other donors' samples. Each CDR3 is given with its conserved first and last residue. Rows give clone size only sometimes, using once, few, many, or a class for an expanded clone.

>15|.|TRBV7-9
CASSPWDQWNTEAFF
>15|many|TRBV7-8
CASSQVGPEPYEQYF
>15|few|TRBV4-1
CASSMSGLGVYEQYF
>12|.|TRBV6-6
CASSRTSGTQYF
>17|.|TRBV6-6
CASSYGAVGDSNQPQHF
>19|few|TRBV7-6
CASSPTGASGGGGADTQYF
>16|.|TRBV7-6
CASSFRREGRQNEQFF
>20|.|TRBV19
CASSLLAGRPLASGANVLTF
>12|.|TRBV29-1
CSAKDLGNIQYF
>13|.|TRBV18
CASSPGFYTEAFF
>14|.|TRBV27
CASSPGGGIYEQYF
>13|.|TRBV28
CASRKSSGNTIYF
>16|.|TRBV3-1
CASSQDFERGQETQYF
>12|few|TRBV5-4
CASSLLANTQYF
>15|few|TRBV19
CASSGGAAGQETQYF
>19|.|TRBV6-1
CASSEQGLAGGYPPREQFF
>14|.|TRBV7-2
CASSFRGLGETQYF